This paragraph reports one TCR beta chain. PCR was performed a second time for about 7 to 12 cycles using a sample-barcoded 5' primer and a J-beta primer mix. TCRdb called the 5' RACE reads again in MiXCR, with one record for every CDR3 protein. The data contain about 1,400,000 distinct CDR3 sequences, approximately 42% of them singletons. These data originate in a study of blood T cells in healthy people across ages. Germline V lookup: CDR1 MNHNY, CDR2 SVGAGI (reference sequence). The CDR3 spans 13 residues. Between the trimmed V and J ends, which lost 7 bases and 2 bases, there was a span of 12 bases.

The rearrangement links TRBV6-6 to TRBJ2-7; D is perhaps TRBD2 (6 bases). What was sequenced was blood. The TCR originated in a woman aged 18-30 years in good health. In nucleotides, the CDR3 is TGTGCCAGCACGGACGGGGGACCCTACGAGCAGTACTTC. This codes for CASTDGGPYEQYF.